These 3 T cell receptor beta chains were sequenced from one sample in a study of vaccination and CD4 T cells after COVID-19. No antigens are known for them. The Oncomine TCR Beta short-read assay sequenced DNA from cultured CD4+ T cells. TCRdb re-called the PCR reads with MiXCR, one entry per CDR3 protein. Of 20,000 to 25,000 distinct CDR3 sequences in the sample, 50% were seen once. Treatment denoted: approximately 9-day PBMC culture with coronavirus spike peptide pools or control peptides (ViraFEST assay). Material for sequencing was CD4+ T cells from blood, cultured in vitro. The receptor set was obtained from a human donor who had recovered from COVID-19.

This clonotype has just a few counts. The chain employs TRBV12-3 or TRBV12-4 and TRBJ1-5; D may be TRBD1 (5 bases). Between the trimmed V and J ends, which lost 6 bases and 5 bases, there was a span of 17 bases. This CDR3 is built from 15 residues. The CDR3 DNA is TGTGCCAGCAGATCCAGCGGGGACCTCTATCAGCCCCAGCATTTT. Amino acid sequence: CASRSSGDLYQPQHF.

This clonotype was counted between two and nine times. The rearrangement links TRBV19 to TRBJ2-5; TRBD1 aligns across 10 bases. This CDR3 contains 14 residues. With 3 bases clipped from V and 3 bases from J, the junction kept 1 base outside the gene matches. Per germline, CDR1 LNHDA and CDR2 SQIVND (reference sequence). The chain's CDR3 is CASSIGTGEETQYF. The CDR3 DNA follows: TGTGCCAGTAGTATCGGGACAGGGGAAGAGACCCAGTACTTC.

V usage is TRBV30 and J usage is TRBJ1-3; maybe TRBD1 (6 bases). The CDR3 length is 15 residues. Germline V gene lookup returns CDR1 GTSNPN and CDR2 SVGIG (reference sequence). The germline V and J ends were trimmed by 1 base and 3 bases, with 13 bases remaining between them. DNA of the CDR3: TGTGCCTGGAGTGGGGCCCGGACAGATGGAAACACCATATATTTT. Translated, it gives CAWSGARTDGNTIYF.